One sample yielded the 11 T cell receptor beta chains listed below, sequenced in a study of CD8 T cells in ankylosing spondylitis. MiXCR, run by TCRdb on the 5' RACE reads, gives a single entry per CDR3 protein. The sample gives around 35,000 distinct CDR3 sequences, roughly 13% of which show up once; 25% to 35% is in the top ten. Sample: synovial fluid, either unsorted or a sorted T cell fraction (not recorded which). These receptors were obtained from a male donor with ankylosing spondylitis.

This clonotype occurred many times. The chain is built from TRBV12-3 or TRBV12-4 and TRBJ2-1; D may match TRBD1 or TRBD2 (5 bases each). V was pared by 9 bases and J by 9 bases, with 15 bases between. This CDR3 spans 12 amino acids. Here the CDR3 reads CASQPSGGEQFF. The CDR3, as DNA: TGTGCCAGTCAGCCTAGTGGGGGTGAGCAGTTCTTC.

This chain connects TRBV20-1 to TRBJ1-5; D possibly corresponds to TRBD1 (5 bases). Trimming left V 3 bases short and J 3 bases short, with 27 bases between. Germline assignment: CDR1 DFQATT and CDR2 SNEGSKA (reference sequence). This CDR3 region has 19 residues. The CDR3 sequence: CSASFWRGRHVFNNQPQHF. In nucleotides, the CDR3 is TGCAGTGCTAGTTTTTGGAGGGGACGCCACGTTTTTAACAATCAGCCCCAGCATTTT.

This chain joins TRBV20-1 and TRBJ1-6; TRBD1 might be the D (6 bases). This CDR3 is built from 15 residues. The V gene lost 0 bases and the J gene lost 8 bases, with 14 bases spanning the gap. Germline V CDR1 and CDR2: DFQATT, SNEGSKA (reference sequence). The CDR3 reads CSARERETGDSPLHF. CDR3 coding DNA: TGCAGTGCTAGAGAGAGGGAGACAGGTGATTCACCCCTCCACTTT.

This clonotype was counted many times. The rearrangement joins TRBV12-3 or TRBV12-4 to TRBJ2-3; 7 nucleotides align to TRBD1. CDR3 length equals 15 residues. With 7 bases clipped from V and 1 base from J, the junction kept 8 bases outside the gene matches. CDR3 sequence (DNA): TGTGCCAGCACCCAACAGGGGCTCGGCACAGATACGCAGTATTTT. Its translation is CASTQQGLGTDTQYF.

This clonotype has at least ten counts. The rearrangement links TRBV9 to TRBJ2-7; possible D gene TRBD1, 5 bases. The CDR3 runs to 14 residues. V was shortened by 0 bases and J by 3 bases, with 10 bases between the two germline ends. Germline values: CDR1 SGDLS, CDR2 YYNGEE. The CDR3 loop reads CASSVGGQNYEQYF. Here the CDR3 DNA reads TGTGCCAGCAGCGTAGGGGGCCAAAACTACGAGCAGTACTTC.

In this sample, this clonotype turned up a few times. V and J are TRBV6-4 and TRBJ2-3; 12 bases are a match to TRBD2. Germline CDR1 is MRHNA and CDR2 is SNTAGT. This CDR3 contains 16 residues. V trimming: 3 bases; J trimming: 2 bases; junction bases outside the gene matches: 3. CDR3 in DNA: TGTGCCAGCAGTGAGACTAGCGGGGGCAACACAGATACGCAGTATTTT. The encoded protein is CASSETSGGNTDTQYF.

V is TRBV5-5 and J is TRBJ2-1; the D gene is possibly TRBD2 (6 bases). Trimming shortened V by 4 bases and J by 10 bases, and 18 bases separated the two germline ends. CDR1 is SGHKS and CDR2 is YYEKEE in the germline V gene (reference sequence). This CDR3 is built from 14 residues. This CDR3 reads CASSPWDHSGEQFF. The CDR3, as DNA: TGTGCCAGCAGCCCCTGGGACCACAGCGGGGAGCAGTTCTTC.

This clonotype was detected ten times or more. V is TRBV6-5 and J is TRBJ2-3; TRBD1 matches 7 bases. CDR1 is MNHEY, CDR2 SVGAGI, per germline. After removal of 0 bases from V and 3 bases from J, the junction contained 3 bases not matched to a gene. The length of the CDR3 is 15 residues. CDR3 DNA: TGTGCCAGCAGTTACTCGGACAGGCCGACAGATACGCAGTATTTT. As protein: CASSYSDRPTDTQYF.

This clonotype appeared a few times. The V and J genes are TRBV29-1 and TRBJ2-7; 7 positions agree with TRBD1. This CDR3 is 13 amino acids long. The V segment lost 6 bases and the J segment 9 bases; nucleotides outside the gene matches: 14. In germline, CDR1 is SQVTM, CDR2 ANQGSEA. In nucleotides, the CDR3 is TGCAGCGTCTCGACAGGGTCGTTTAACGGGCAGTACTTC. Amino acids: CSVSTGSFNGQYF.

This rearrangement joins TRBV24-1 to TRBJ2-2, with 7 bases matching TRBD1. V trimming: 3 bases; J trimming: 2 bases; junction bases outside the gene matches: 5. The CDR3 is 16 amino acids. CDR1 is KGHDR, CDR2 SFDVKD, per germline. DNA for the CDR3: TGTGCCACCAGTGATGCCGGGACAGCAAACACCGGGGAGCTGTTTTTT. Residues: CATSDAGTANTGELFF.

The gene calls are TRBV5-1 and TRBJ2-7; 7 positions match TRBD1. Looked up from germline, CDR1 is SGHRS and CDR2 is YFSETQ. The CDR3 is made up of 15 amino acids. V dropped 0 bases and J dropped 9; count of bases not matched to a gene: 12. The CDR3: CASSLVRTGFGRQYF. The CDR3 nucleotides are TGCGCCAGCAGCTTGGTGAGGACAGGCTTCGGACGGCAGTACTTC.